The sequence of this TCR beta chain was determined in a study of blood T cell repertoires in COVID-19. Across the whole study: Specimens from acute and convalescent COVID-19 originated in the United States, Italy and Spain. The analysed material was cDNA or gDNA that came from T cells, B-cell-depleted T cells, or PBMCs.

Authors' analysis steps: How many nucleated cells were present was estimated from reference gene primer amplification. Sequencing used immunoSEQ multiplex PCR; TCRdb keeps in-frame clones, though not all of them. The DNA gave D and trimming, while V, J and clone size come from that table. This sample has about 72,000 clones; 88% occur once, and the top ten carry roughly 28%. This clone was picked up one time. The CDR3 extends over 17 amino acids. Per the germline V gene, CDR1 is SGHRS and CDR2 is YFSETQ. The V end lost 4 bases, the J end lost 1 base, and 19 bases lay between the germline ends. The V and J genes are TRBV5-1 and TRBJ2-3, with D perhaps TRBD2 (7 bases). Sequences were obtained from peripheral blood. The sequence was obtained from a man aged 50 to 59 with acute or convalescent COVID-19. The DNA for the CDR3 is TGCGCCAGCAGCCCCCCGAGGCGGGGGCCGCGCACAGATACGCAGTATTTT. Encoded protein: CASSPPRRGPRTDTQYF.